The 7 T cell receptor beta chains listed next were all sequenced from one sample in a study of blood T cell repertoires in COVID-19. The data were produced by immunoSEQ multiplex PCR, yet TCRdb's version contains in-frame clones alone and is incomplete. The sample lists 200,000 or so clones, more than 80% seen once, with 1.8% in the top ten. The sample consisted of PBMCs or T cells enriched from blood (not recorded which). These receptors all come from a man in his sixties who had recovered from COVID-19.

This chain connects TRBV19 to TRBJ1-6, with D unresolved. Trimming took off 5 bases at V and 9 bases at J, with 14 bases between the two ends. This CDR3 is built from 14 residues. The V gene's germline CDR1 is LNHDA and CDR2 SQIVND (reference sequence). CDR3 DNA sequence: TGTGCCAGTAGTGAGACCATCCGGGGTTCACCCCTCCACTTT. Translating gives CASSETIRGSPLHF.

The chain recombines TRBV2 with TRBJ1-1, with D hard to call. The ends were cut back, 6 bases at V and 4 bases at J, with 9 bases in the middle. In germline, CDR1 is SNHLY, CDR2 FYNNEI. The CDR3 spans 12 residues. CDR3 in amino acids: CASSAGRTEAFF. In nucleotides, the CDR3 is TGTGCCAGCAGCGCAGGTCGCACTGAAGCTTTCTTT.

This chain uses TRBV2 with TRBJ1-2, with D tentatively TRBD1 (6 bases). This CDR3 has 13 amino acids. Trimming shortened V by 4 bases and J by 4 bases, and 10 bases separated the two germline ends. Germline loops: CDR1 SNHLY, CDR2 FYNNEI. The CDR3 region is CASSVRQAYGYTF. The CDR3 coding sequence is TGTGCCAGCAGTGTACGACAGGCCTATGGCTACACCTTC.

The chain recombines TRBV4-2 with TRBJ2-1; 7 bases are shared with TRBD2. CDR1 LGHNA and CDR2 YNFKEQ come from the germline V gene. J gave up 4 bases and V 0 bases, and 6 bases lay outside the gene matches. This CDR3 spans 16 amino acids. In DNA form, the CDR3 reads TGTGCCAGCAGCCAAGAACAGCGGGGTGAATACAATGAGCAGTTCTTC. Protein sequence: CASSQEQRGEYNEQFF.

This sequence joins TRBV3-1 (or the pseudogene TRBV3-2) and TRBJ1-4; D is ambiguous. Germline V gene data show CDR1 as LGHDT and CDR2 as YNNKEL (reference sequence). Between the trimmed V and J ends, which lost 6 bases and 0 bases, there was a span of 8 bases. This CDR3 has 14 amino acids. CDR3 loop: CASSHVATNEKLFF. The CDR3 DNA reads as TGTGCCAGCAGTCATGTTGCAACTAATGAAAAACTGTTTTTT.

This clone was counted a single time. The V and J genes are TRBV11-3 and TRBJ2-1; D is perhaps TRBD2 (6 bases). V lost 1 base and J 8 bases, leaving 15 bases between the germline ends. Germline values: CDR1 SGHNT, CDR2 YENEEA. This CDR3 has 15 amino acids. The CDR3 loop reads CASSLGGQRAHEQFF. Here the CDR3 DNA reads TGTGCCAGCAGCTTAGGGGGTCAGCGGGCTCATGAGCAGTTCTTC.

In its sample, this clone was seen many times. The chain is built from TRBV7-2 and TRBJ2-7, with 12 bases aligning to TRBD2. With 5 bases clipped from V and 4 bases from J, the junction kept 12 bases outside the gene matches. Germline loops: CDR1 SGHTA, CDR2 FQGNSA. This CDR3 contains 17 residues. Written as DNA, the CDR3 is TGTGCCAGCAGCCCCGATAGGCCACTAGCGGGGGGTTACGAGCAGTACTTC. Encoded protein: CASSPDRPLAGGYEQYF.